The 32 T cell receptor beta chains presented below share a single source sample, sequenced in a study of T-cell memory formation after mild COVID-19. A single record per CDR3 protein comes from TCRdb applying MiXCR to the 5' RACE reads. This sample has 300,000 to 350,000 distinct CDR3 sequences; 19% occur once, and the top ten carry roughly 21%. The material sequenced was PBMCs or a T cell subset sorted from them (not recorded which). The receptors originated from a man between 18 and 29 years old who had mild COVID-19 (a few samples of this study predate the infection). Cell type and time point are not known.

There are a few counts of this clonotype. The rearrangement links TRBV3-1 to TRBJ2-4; unclear D gene. CDR3 length: 11 amino acids. The germline V gene encodes CDR1 LGHDT and CDR2 YNNKEL (reference sequence). Between the trimmed V and J ends, which lost 4 bases and 7 bases, there was a span of 5 bases. The CDR3: CASSRANIQYF. CDR3 coding DNA: TGTGCCAGCAGCCGCGCGAACATTCAGTACTTC.

The gene calls are TRBV7-2 and TRBJ1-2; D is possibly TRBD1 (6 bases). The CDR3 spans 15 residues. Germline CDR1 is SGHTA and CDR2 is FQGNSA. The germline V and J ends were trimmed by 2 bases and 4 bases, with 14 bases remaining between them. CDR3 DNA: TGTGCCAGCAGCTTACAGGGGCCACGCGGCTATGGCTACACCTTC. Translation: CASSLQGPRGYGYTF.

The chain links TRBV6-2 or TRBV6-3 to TRBJ1-2, with a possible D match to TRBD1 (5 bases). The CDR3 contains 15 residues. V dropped 3 bases and J dropped 0 bases, with 11 bases sitting between them. Per the germline V gene, CDR1 is MNHEY and CDR2 is SVGEGT. The DNA for the CDR3 is TGTGCCAGCAGTTATGACGACAGATCTAACTATGGCTACACCTTC. This translates into CASSYDDRSNYGYTF.

The chain joins TRBV4-2 to TRBJ1-2, with D unresolved. The CDR3 length is 14 residues. Germline lookup yields CDR1 LGHNA and CDR2 YNFKEQ. V lost 0 bases to trimming and J lost 5 bases, with 10 bases between them. The DNA for the CDR3 is TGTGCCAGCAGCCAAGATAACGCGTTATATGGCTACACCTTC. Amino acid sequence: CASSQDNALYGYTF.

The chain links TRBV4-1 to TRBJ1-1; D is unresolved. V shed 2 bases and J shed 10 bases, with 17 bases lying between them. The CDR3 totals 14 residues. Germline CDR1 is MGHRA and CDR2 is YSYEKL. The CDR3 region has the DNA TGCGCCAGCAGCCAATACTATAAGGACGGGGTAGCTTTCTTT. It yields the protein CASSQYYKDGVAFF.

The rearrangement uses TRBV6-2 or TRBV6-3 and TRBJ1-2, with TRBD1 as a possible D gene (6 bases). The V end lost 2 bases, the J end lost 4 bases, and 8 bases lay between the germline ends. The CDR3 spans 13 residues. Germline assignment: CDR1 MNHEY and CDR2 SVGEGT. In DNA form, the CDR3 reads TGTGCCAGCAGTTACACAGGGACCTATGGCTACACCTTC. Amino acids: CASSYTGTYGYTF.

This clonotype has more than one count but fewer than ten. J is TRBJ2-2 and V is TRBV2; D is unclear. V was shortened by 5 bases and J by 1 base, with 8 bases between the two germline ends. The CDR3 runs 14 residues. From germline, CDR1 is SNHLY and CDR2 FYNNEI. DNA for the CDR3: TGTGCCAGCAGTCCGGAGAAGAACACCGGGGAGCTGTTTTTT. Encoded protein: CASSPEKNTGELFF.

The chain has TRBV12-3 or TRBV12-4 and TRBJ1-4; the D is unclear. V was trimmed by 3 bases and J by 8 bases, leaving 7 bases between them. The CDR3 loop spans 12 amino acids. CDR3 bases: TGTGCCAGCAGTTTGGGCCAGGAAAAACTGTTTTTT. It translates to CASSLGQEKLFF.

The chain is built from TRBV5-1 and TRBJ2-2; a possible D gene is TRBD2 (5 bases). The CDR3 runs to 16 residues. The germline V gene has CDR1 SGHRS and CDR2 YFSETQ. V lost 1 base and J 0 bases, leaving 10 bases between the germline ends. Here the CDR3 DNA reads TGCGCCAGCAGCTTGATTAGCGTCGCGAACACCGGGGAGCTGTTTTTT. Translation: CASSLISVANTGELFF. Using reference TRBV5-1 and TRBJ2-2 for the parts outside the CDR3, the full variable domain is KAGVTQTPRYLIKTRGQQVTLSCSPISGHRSVSWYQQTPGQGLQFLFEYFSETQRNKGNFPGRFSGRQFSNSRSEMNVSTLELGDSALYLCASSLISVANTGELFFGEGSRLTVL.

Notes on this clonotype: A much larger clone is a single base away; this may be a read error. This rearrangement joins TRBV29-1 to TRBJ2-3, with TRBD2 matching over 8 bases. Germline loops: CDR1 SQVTM, CDR2 ANQGSEA. J was trimmed by 0 bases and V by 4 bases; bases with no gene match: 12. This CDR3 contains 17 residues. The CDR3 here is CSVGVWSGGQSTDTQYF. CDR3 nucleotide sequence: TGCAGCGTTGGAGTCTGGAGCGGGGGCCAAAGCACAGATACGCAGTATTTT.

This clonotype was picked up a small number of times. The V call is TRBV12-3 or TRBV12-4, the J call TRBJ2-3; D possibly matches TRBD1 or TRBD2 (5 bases each). The ends were cut back, 8 bases at V and 11 bases at J, with 17 bases in the middle. CDR3 length equals 12 residues. In nucleotides, the CDR3 is TGTGCCAGCCGCAGGGAGCCGGGTGGGCAGTATTTT. It encodes CASRREPGGQYF.

The sample holds many counts of this clonotype. V gene TRBV9 combines with J gene TRBJ2-1; D possibly corresponds to TRBD1 (5 bases). The germline V gene has CDR1 SGDLS and CDR2 YYNGEE. The V and J ends lost 0 bases and 1 base respectively, with 8 bases between them. This CDR3 region has 15 residues. This CDR3 reads CASSVADSSYNEQFF. The CDR3 region has the DNA TGTGCCAGCAGCGTAGCTGACAGTTCCTACAATGAGCAGTTCTTC.

Only a few counts were recorded for this clonotype. The chain couples TRBV7-9 to TRBJ2-1, with D possibly being TRBD2 (5 bases). This CDR3 contains 16 residues. CDR1 SEHNR and CDR2 FQNEAQ come from the germline V gene (reference sequence). Trimming shortened V by 0 bases and J by 7 bases, and 16 bases separated the two germline ends. CDR3 DNA sequence: TGTGCCAGCAGCTTAGCGCTAGGAGGAGCGCGGAATGAGCAGTTCTTC. It is translated as CASSLALGGARNEQFF.

This clonotype was counted only a few times. The V and J genes are TRBV7-9 and TRBJ2-7; 8 bases map to TRBD1. The germline gives CDR1 SEHNR, CDR2 FQNEAQ (reference sequence). The ends lost 6 bases at V and 3 bases at J; junction bases unmatched: 1. This CDR3 contains 12 residues. The CDR3 sequence: CASRDRVYEQYF. In nucleotides, the CDR3 is TGTGCCAGCAGGGACAGGGTCTACGAGCAGTACTTC. The full variable domain, in which reference TRBV7-9 and TRBJ2-7 provide the parts outside the CDR3, is DTGVSQNPRHKITKRGQNVTFRCDPISEHNRLYWYRQTLGQGPEFLTYFQNEAQLEKSRLLSDRFSAERPKGSFSTLEIQRTEQGDSAMYLCASRDRVYEQYFGPGTRLTVT.

This clonotype occurred a few times. The gene calls are TRBV5-1 and TRBJ2-1, with 7 nucleotides matching TRBD2. The CDR3 extends over 14 amino acids. Losses at the gene ends were 5 bases for V and 6 bases for J; bases not matched to a gene: 8. Germline values: CDR1 SGHRS, CDR2 YFSETQ. This CDR3 reads CASRWLAAPNEQFF. The DNA for the CDR3 is TGCGCCAGCAGGTGGCTAGCGGCCCCCAATGAGCAGTTCTTC. The full variable domain, rest sourced from reference TRBV5-1 and TRBJ2-1, is KAGVTQTPRYLIKTRGQQVTLSCSPISGHRSVSWYQQTPGQGLQFLFEYFSETQRNKGNFPGRFSGRQFSNSRSEMNVSTLELGDSALYLCASRWLAAPNEQFFGPGTRLTVL.

This chain joins TRBV7-8 and TRBJ2-1, with D possibly matching TRBD2 (6 bases). V was cut by 5 bases and J by 4 bases, with 12 bases left in between. Germline CDR1 is SGHVS and CDR2 is FQNEAQ. This CDR3 comprises 14 residues. In DNA, the CDR3 is TGTGCCAGCAGCGGAGGGGCAGAGTACAATGAGCAGTTCTTC. Translation: CASSGGAEYNEQFF.

This clonotype was counted ten times or more. The chain carries TRBV18 and TRBJ2-2, with D unclear. This CDR3 region has 11 residues. The V gene's germline CDR1 is KGHSH and CDR2 LQKENI. V was cut by 5 bases and J by 5 bases, with 3 bases left in between. In DNA, the CDR3 is TGTGCCAGCTCAGAAACCGGGGAGCTGTTTTTT. Translated: CASSETGELFF.

The rearrangement joins TRBV5-5 to TRBJ1-5; unclear D gene. CDR3 length equals 15 residues. V was trimmed by 4 bases and J by 9 bases, leaving 20 bases between them. The V gene's germline CDR1 is SGHKS and CDR2 YYEKEE (reference sequence). This chain's CDR3 is CASSPGSVSELPQHF. The CDR3 DNA follows: TGTGCCAGCAGCCCAGGTAGTGTTTCCGAGCTGCCCCAGCATTTT.

This clonotype was seen more than once but under ten times. The J gene is TRBJ2-4, the V gene TRBV7-2, with D possibly TRBD2 on 7 matching bases. Per germline, CDR1 SGHTA and CDR2 FQGNSA. V lost 8 bases and J 7 bases, leaving 18 bases between the germline ends. This CDR3 is built from 14 residues. CDR3 residues: CASRKGGPWNIQYF. CDR3 nucleotide sequence: TGTGCCAGCCGGAAGGGGGGGCCTTGGAACATTCAGTACTTC.

This clonotype turned up a few times. CDR3 residues: CASTTLYEQYF. In DNA, the CDR3 is TGTGCCAGCACAACACTTTACGAGCAGTACTTC. V gene TRBV2 combines with J gene TRBJ2-7; D call uncertain. The ends were cut back, 7 bases at V and 4 bases at J, with 8 bases in the middle. In germline, CDR1 is SNHLY, CDR2 FYNNEI. The CDR3 is made up of 11 amino acids.

The chain uses TRBV7-9 and TRBJ1-5; maybe TRBD1 (5 bases). The CDR3 consists of 14 residues. Germline CDR1 reads SEHNR; CDR2 reads FQNEAQ (reference sequence). The germline V and J ends were trimmed by 4 bases and 1 base, with 8 bases remaining between them. CDR3 sequence (DNA): TGTGCCAGCAGCTGGGAGGGGAGCAATCAGCCCCAGCATTTT. Residues: CASSWEGSNQPQHF. Using reference TRBV7-9 and TRBJ1-5 for the parts outside the CDR3, the full variable domain is DTGVSQNPRHKITKRGQNVTFRCDPISEHNRLYWYRQTLGQGPEFLTYFQNEAQLEKSRLLSDRFSAERPKGSFSTLEIQRTEQGDSAMYLCASSWEGSNQPQHFGDGTRLSIL.

This clonotype was observed a handful of times. V gene TRBV7-9 combines with J gene TRBJ2-5; D perhaps matches TRBD1 (6 bases). Germline CDR1 and CDR2: SEHNR and FQNEAQ (reference sequence). This CDR3 spans 16 amino acids. V lost 5 bases to trimming and J lost 1 base, with 17 bases between them. In nucleotides, the CDR3 is TGTGCCAGCAGCGGGTGGGACATGGGAGCCCAAGAGACCCAGTACTTC. It translates to CASSGWDMGAQETQYF.

V usage is TRBV18 and J usage is TRBJ2-1; a possible D gene is TRBD1 (6 bases). Germline CDR1 is KGHSH and CDR2 is LQKENI. With 5 bases removed from V and 2 bases from J, the gap between germline ends came to 16 bases. This CDR3 contains 16 residues. This CDR3 reads CASSRIRGQTYNEQFF. DNA for the CDR3: TGTGCCAGCTCAAGGATCCGCGGACAGACCTACAATGAGCAGTTCTTC.

This clonotype was seen at least ten times. This chain links TRBV7-8 with TRBJ1-5; the D gene is possibly TRBD1 (5 bases). The CDR3 is 17 residues long. Germline loops: CDR1 SGHVS, CDR2 FQNEAQ. V dropped 2 bases and J dropped 6 bases, with 20 bases sitting between them. For the CDR3, the DNA is TGTGCCAGCAGCTTAATTCACCAGGGTAGACGTTTTCAGCCCCAGCATTTT. It codes for CASSLIHQGRRFQPQHF.

The chain links TRBV11-2 to TRBJ1-6; possibly TRBD1 for D (5 bases). V was pared by 1 base and J by 10 bases, with 11 bases between. This CDR3 has 14 residues. Germline CDR1 and CDR2: SGHAT and FQNNGV. The CDR3 sequence: CASSLVGGRSPLHF. CDR3 in DNA: TGTGCCAGCAGCTTAGTGGGGGGGAGGTCACCCCTCCACTTT.

The chain joins TRBV5-1 to TRBJ1-1; unclear D gene. Germline lookup yields CDR1 SGHRS and CDR2 YFSETQ. Trimming removed 1 base at V and 3 bases at J, with 10 bases between. The CDR3 loop spans 14 amino acids. CDR3 loop: CASSLLIGDTEAFF. CDR3 bases: TGCGCCAGCAGCTTGTTGATCGGGGACACTGAAGCTTTCTTT. Using reference TRBV5-1 and TRBJ1-1 for the parts outside the CDR3, the full variable domain is KAGVTQTPRYLIKTRGQQVTLSCSPISGHRSVSWYQQTPGQGLQFLFEYFSETQRNKGNFPGRFSGRQFSNSRSEMNVSTLELGDSALYLCASSLLIGDTEAFFGQGTRLTVV.

V and J are TRBV10-3 and TRBJ2-1; 9 bases fit TRBD2. Trimming took 0 bases from V and 15 from J; bases not matched to a gene: 15. CDR1 and CDR2 from the germline V gene are ENHRY and SYGVKD. The CDR3 length is 16 residues. The CDR3 nucleotides are TGTGCCATCAGTGAGTCGTGGGATAGGACTAGCGAAGAGACGTTCTTC. This encodes CAISESWDRTSEETFF.

The chain couples TRBV6-5 to TRBJ1-2; D is ambiguous. V was trimmed by 8 bases and J by 2 bases, leaving 24 bases between them. Per the germline V gene, CDR1 is MNHEY and CDR2 is SVGAGI. The length of the CDR3 is 17 residues. CDR3 residues: CASRPRAFTAINYGYTF. CDR3 in DNA: TGTGCCAGCCGCCCGCGCGCCTTCACCGCGATAAACTATGGCTACACCTTC.

This clonotype has more than one count but fewer than ten. J is TRBJ2-1 and V is TRBV3-1; a possible D gene is TRBD1 (5 bases). Trimming took 0 bases from V and 10 from J, leaving 16 bases between them. CDR3 length: 15 amino acids. Germline V gene lookup returns CDR1 LGHDT and CDR2 YNNKEL (reference sequence). The CDR3 DNA reads TGTGCCAGCAGCCAAGACCCCGGCCCCCACAGGGAGCAGTTCTTC. This sequence encodes CASSQDPGPHREQFF.

This clonotype was seen more than once but under ten times. The chain employs TRBV4-2 and TRBJ2-3; D not certain. V gave up 3 bases and J gave up 1 base, with 11 bases separating them. There are 15 residues in the CDR3. CDR1 is LGHNA and CDR2 is YNFKEQ in the germline V gene. Written as DNA, the CDR3 is TGTGCCAGCAGCCACCAGAGACCGCGCACAGATACGCAGTATTTT. It encodes CASSHQRPRTDTQYF.

The CDR3 spells CASSGTGGAEQFF. The CDR3 DNA follows: TGTGCCAGCAGTGGAACAGGGGGCGCTGAGCAGTTCTTC. The chain combines TRBV6-5 with TRBJ2-1, with 9 bases aligning to TRBD1. Germline CDR1 and CDR2: MNHEY and SVGAGI. The V gene end was trimmed by 5 bases and the J gene end by 9 bases; junction bases not matched to a gene: 5. The CDR3 consists of 13 residues.

The chain employs TRBV5-1 and TRBJ2-1; 10 nucleotides align to TRBD2. Germline CDR1 and CDR2: SGHRS and YFSETQ. This CDR3 is built from 15 residues. Losses at the gene ends were 3 bases for V and 2 bases for J; bases not matched to a gene: 2. The CDR3 nucleotides read TGCGCCAGCAGCTGGAGCGGGGGGGCCTACAATGAGCAGTTCTTC. Its protein is CASSWSGGAYNEQFF.